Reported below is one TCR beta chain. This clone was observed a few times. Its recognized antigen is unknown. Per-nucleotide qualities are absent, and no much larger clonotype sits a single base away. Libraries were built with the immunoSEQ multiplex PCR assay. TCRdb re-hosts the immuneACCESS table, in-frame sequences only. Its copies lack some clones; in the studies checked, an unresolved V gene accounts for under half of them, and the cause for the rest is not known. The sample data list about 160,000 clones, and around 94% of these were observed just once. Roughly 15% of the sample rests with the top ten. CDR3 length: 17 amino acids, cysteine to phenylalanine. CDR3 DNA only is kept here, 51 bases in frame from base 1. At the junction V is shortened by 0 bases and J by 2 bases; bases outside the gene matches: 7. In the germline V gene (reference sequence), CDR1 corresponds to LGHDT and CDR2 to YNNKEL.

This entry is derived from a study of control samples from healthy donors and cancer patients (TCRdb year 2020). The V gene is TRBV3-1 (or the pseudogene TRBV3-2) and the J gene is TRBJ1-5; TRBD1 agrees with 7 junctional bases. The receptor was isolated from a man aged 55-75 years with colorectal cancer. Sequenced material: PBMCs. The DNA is TGTGCCAGCAGCCAAGACGACAGGGACGTAGGCAATCAGCCCCAGCATTTT. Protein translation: CASSQDDRDVGNQPQHF.